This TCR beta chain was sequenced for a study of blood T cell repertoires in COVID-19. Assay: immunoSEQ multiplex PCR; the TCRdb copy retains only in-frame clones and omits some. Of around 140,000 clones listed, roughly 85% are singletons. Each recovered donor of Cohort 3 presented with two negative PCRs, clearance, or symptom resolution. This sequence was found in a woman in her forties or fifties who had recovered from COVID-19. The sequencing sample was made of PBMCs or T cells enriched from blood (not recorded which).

CDR3 in DNA: TGTGCCAGCAGCCCCTACAGGGGAACTGAAGCTTTCTTT. Encoded protein: CASSPYRGTEAFF. V is TRBV14 and J is TRBJ1-1; 7 bases map to TRBD1. CDR1 is SGHDN and CDR2 is FVKESK in the germline V gene. The V and J ends lost 4 bases and 5 bases, in that order; junction bases with no gene match: 4. This CDR3 contains 13 residues. The full variable domain, its missing parts supplied by reference TRBV14 and TRBJ1-1, is EAGVTQFPSHSVIEKGQTVTLRCDPISGHDNLYWYRRVMGKEIKFLLHFVKESKQDESGMPNNRFLAERTGGTYSTLKVQPAELEDSGVYFCASSPYRGTEAFFGQGTRLTVV.